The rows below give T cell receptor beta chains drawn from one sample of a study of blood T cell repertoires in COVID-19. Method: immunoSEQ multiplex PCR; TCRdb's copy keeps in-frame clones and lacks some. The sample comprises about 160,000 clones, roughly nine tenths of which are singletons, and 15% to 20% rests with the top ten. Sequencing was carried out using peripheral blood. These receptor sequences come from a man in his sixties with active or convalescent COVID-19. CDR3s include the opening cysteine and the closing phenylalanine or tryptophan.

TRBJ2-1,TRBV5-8,CASSLGTSGASYNEQFF
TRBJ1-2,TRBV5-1,CASSLSGVADYGYTF
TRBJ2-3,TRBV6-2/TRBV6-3,CASSYPVATSADTSTDTQYF
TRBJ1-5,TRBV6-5,CASSLTGGYRQPQHF
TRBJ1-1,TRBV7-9,CASSQGGTEAFF
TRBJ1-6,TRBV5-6,CASSLGSRGYNSPLHF
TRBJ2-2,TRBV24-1,CATSVGQGAGELFF
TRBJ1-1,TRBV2,CASRPLNGYNTEAFF
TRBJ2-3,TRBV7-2,CASSLHGLAGEWGTDTQYF
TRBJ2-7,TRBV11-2,CASSLGPGYEQYF
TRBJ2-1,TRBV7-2,CASSTTTAEQFF
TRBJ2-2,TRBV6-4,CASSALPGTGELFF
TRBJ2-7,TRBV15,CATSNREKPYEQYF
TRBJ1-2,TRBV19,CASSISQGYYGYTF
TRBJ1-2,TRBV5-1,CASRREPGQHYGYTF
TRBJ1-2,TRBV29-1,CSVGGGQGDYGYTF
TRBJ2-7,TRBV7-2,CASSPEGAGGSSYEQYF
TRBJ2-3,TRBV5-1,CASSLEVGSGGFTDTQYF
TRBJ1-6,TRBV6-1,CASSEGEVWGAASPLHF
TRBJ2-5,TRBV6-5,CASSYSGTRQETQYF
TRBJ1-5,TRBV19,CASTAPDRGSQPQHF
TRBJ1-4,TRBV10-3,CAISEGGGPNEKLFF
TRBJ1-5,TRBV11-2,CASSLDGGNQPQHF
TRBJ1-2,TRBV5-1,CASSLAPGQGEDGYTF
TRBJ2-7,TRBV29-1,CSVETTGSYEQYF
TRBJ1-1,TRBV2,CASSEQGPSTEAFF
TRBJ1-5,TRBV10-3,CATTGGQGRIGNQPQHF
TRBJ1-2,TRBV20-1,CSARTGYGYTF
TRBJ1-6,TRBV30,CAWSDRGNSPLHF
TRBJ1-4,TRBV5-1,CASSEQGKSAEKLFF
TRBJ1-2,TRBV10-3,CAISEIQGTNYGYTF
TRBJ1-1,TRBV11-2,CASSTGGTEAFF
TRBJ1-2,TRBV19,CASSMTGGDGYTF
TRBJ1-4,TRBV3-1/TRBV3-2,CASSQAQGGEKLFF
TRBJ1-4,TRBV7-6,CASSLTGKTGIVFGNEKLFF
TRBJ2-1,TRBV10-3,CAIRTINEQFF
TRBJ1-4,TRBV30,CAWSEYSIREKLFF
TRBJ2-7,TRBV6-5,CASNSGDSYEQYF
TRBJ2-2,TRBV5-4,CASSGGLAGGTGELFF
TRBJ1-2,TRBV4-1,CASSPSPGTGFRYGYTF
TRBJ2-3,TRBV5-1,CASSFGKTSTDTQYF
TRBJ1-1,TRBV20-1,CSASYPPRNTEAFF